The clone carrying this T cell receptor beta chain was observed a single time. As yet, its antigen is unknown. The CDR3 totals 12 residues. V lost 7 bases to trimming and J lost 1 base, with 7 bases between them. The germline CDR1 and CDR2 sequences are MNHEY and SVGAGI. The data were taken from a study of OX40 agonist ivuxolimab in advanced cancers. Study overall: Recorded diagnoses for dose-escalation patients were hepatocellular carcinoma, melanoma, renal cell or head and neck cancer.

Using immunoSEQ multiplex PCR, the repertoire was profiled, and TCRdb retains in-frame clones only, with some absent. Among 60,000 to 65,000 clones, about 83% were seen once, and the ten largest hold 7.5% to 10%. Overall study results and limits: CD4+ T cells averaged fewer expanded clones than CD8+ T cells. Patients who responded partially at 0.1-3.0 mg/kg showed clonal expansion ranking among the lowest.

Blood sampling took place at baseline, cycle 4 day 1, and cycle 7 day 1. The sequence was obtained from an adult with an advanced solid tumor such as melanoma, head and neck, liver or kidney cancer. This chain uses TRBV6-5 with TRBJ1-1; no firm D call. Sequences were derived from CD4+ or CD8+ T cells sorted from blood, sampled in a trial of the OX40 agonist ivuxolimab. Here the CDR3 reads CASKGANTEAFF. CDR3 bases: TGTGCCAGCAAGGGTGCGAACACTGAAGCTTTCTTT.